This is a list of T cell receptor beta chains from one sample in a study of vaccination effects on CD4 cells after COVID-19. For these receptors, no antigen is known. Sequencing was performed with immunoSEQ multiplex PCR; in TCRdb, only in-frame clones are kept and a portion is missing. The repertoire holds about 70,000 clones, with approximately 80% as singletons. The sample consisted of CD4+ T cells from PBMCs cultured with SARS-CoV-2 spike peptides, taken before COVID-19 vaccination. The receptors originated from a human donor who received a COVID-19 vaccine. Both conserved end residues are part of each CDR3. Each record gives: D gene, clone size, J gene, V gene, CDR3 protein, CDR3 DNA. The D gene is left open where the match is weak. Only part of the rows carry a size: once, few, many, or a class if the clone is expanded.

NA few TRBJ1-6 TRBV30 CAWSRENSPLHF TGTGCCTGGAGTAGAGAGAATTCACCCCTCCACTTT
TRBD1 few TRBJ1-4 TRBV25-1 CASTGQAGEKLFF TGTGCCAGCACCGGACAGGCGGGGGAAAAACTGTTTTTT
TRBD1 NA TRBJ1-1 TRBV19 CASSPQGARTEAFF TGTGCCAGTAGCCCTCAGGGGGCGAGGACTGAAGCTTTCTTT
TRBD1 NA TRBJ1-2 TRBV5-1 CASSLEGANGYTF TGCGCCAGCAGCTTGGAGGGGGCGAATGGCTACACCTTC
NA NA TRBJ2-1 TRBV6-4 CASSEGLGTPSSYNEQFF TGTGCCAGCAGTGAAGGTTTGGGGACTCCGAGCTCCTACAATGAGCAGTTCTTC
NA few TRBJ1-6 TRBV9 CASSLEGISPLHF TGTGCCAGCAGCCTGGAGGGAATTTCACCCCTCCACTTT
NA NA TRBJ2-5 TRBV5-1 CASSVPRGMETQYF TGCGCCAGCAGCGTACCTAGGGGGATGGAGACCCAGTACTTC
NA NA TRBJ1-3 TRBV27 CASSSRTGNTIYF TGTGCCAGCAGTTCGAGGACTGGAAACACCATATATTTT
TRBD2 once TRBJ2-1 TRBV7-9 CAGRERGTYNEQFF TGTGCCGGACGAGAGCGGGGGACCTACAATGAGCAGTTCTTC
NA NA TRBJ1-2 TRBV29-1 CSALLGSHYGYTF TGCAGCGCCCTCCTGGGCAGCCACTATGGCTACACCTTC
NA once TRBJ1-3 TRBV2 CASSNRVSSGNTIYF TGTGCCAGCAGTAACAGGGTGAGCTCTGGAAACACCATATATTTT
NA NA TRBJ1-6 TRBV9 CASSVGGGLNSPLHF TGTGCCAGCAGCGTAGGCGGGGGACTTAATTCACCCCTCCACTTT
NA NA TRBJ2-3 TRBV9 CASSVGSNDITDTQYF TGTGCCAGCAGCGTAGGGTCTAACGATATCACAGATACGCAGTATTTT
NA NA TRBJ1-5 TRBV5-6 CASSQTASNQPQHF TGTGCCAGCAGCCAGACAGCTTCCAATCAGCCCCAGCATTTT
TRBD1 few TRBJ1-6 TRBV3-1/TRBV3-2 CASSLDRGSPLHF TGTGCCAGCAGTCTCGACAGGGGTTCACCCCTCCACTTT
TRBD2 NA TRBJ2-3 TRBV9 CASSGPGLAETDTQYF TGTGCCAGCAGCGGGCCGGGACTAGCGGAGACAGATACGCAGTATTTT
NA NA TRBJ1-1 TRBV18 CASSPQGVTEAFF TGTGCCAGCTCACCACAGGGGGTCACTGAAGCTTTCTTT
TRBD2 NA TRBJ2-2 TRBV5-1 CASSLLAGGNTGELFF TGCGCCAGCAGCTTACTAGCGGGGGGGAACACCGGGGAGCTGTTTTTT
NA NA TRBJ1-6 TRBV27 CASSLEQFNSPLHF TGTGCCAGCAGTTTAGAACAGTTCAATTCACCCCTCCACTTT
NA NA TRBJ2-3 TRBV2 CASAPDGVWFGTDTQYF TGTGCCAGTGCTCCGGATGGGGTCTGGTTTGGCACAGATACGCAGTATTTT
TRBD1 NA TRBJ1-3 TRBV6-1 CASSVQVGTGPGNTIYF TGTGCCAGCAGTGTACAAGTTGGGACAGGGCCCGGAAACACCATATATTTT
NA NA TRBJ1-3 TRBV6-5 CASSYSGRSGNTIYF TGTGCCAGCAGTTACAGCGGGCGCTCTGGAAACACCATATATTTT
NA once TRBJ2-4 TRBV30 CAWSDAKNIQYF TGTGCCTGGAGCGATGCCAAAAACATTCAGTACTTC
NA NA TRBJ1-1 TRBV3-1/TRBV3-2 CASGDRQNTEAFF TGTGCCAGCGGCGACAGACAGAACACTGAAGCTTTCTTT
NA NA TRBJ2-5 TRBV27 CASSLQGRQETQYF TGTGCCAGCAGTTTACAGGGGCGTCAAGAGACCCAGTACTTC